The 16 T cell receptor beta chains listed next were all sequenced from one sample in a study of blood T cell repertoires in COVID-19. The assay was immunoSEQ multiplex PCR, and TCRdb's table has in-frame clones only and misses some. The table has about 130,000 clones, 81% seen once. The sequenced material came from peripheral blood. These receptors all stem from a woman between 55 and 75 years old with active or convalescent COVID-19.

The J gene is TRBJ2-7, the V gene TRBV7-2; D might be TRBD1 (5 bases). Germline loops: CDR1 SGHTA, CDR2 FQGNSA. The CDR3 totals 15 residues. Trimming pared 4 bases from V and 7 bases from J, leaving 20 bases between. The CDR3 region is CASSSSWGVQGEQYF. The CDR3 DNA reads TGTGCCAGCAGCTCATCTTGGGGCGTCCAAGGAGAGCAGTACTTC.

The CDR3 DNA reads as TGTGCCATCAGTGAGTCCGCGGGAGTTAACACCGGGGAGCTGTTTTTT. Translated: CAISESAGVNTGELFF. The chain carries TRBV10-3 and TRBJ2-2; 7 bases are shared with TRBD2. CDR3 length: 16 residues. Germline V gene sequence: CDR1 ENHRY, CDR2 SYGVKD. Losses at the gene ends were 0 bases for V and 2 bases for J; bases not matched to a gene: 3.

This clone has just a few counts. The chain combines TRBV10-3 with TRBJ1-1, with 7 bases lining up with TRBD1. Germline CDR1 is ENHRY and CDR2 is SYGVKD. Losses at the gene ends were 7 bases for V and 4 bases for J; bases not matched to a gene: 0. The CDR3 runs to 11 residues. The CDR3 loop is CAITGGTEAFF. Here the CDR3 DNA reads TGTGCCATCACAGGGGGCACTGAAGCTTTCTTT.

The chain is built from TRBV7-2 and TRBJ2-7; D perhaps matches TRBD1 (5 bases). V shed 5 bases and J shed 3 bases, with 11 bases lying between them. The CDR3 contains 13 residues. Germline CDR1 and CDR2: SGHTA and FQGNSA. CDR3 amino acids: CASSPRTNYEQYF. The CDR3 nucleotides read TGTGCCAGCAGCCCGAGGACAAACTACGAGCAGTACTTC.

The rearrangement joins TRBV7-2 to TRBJ1-2; the match to TRBD1 covers 8 bases. The germline gives CDR1 SGHTA, CDR2 FQGNSA. The CDR3 runs 18 residues. J gave up 6 bases and V 2 bases, and 17 bases lay outside the gene matches. This chain's CDR3 is CASSLFGRVRGQEDGYTF. CDR3 bases: TGTGCCAGCAGCTTATTTGGTCGGGTCAGGGGGCAGGAGGATGGCTACACCTTC.

The chain recombines TRBV4-1 with TRBJ2-7, with 7 positions matching TRBD2. The trim removed 0 bases at V and 4 bases at J, leaving 12 bases unmatched. The CDR3 is 17 amino acids. Germline CDR1 and CDR2: MGHRA and YSYEKL. CDR3 nucleotide sequence: TGCGCCAGCAGCCAAGAAGGGTTGGGGGGGTTATCATACGAGCAGTACTTC. This gives the protein CASSQEGLGGLSYEQYF.

The CDR3 protein is CASSLDTGGFYNEQFF. Here the CDR3 DNA reads TGTGCCAGCAGCTTGGACACGGGGGGATTTTACAATGAGCAGTTCTTC. The chain employs TRBV11-2 and TRBJ2-1; 7 nucleotides line up with TRBD2. Germline CDR1 SGHAT, CDR2 FQNNGV. This CDR3 is built from 16 residues. V was clipped by 3 bases and J by 4 bases; unmatched bases: 9.

The chain carries TRBV6-5 and TRBJ2-2, with TRBD2 matching over 8 bases. CDR1 and CDR2 from the germline V gene are MNHEY and SVGAGI. The CDR3 loop spans 13 amino acids. With V trimmed by 10 bases and J by 7 bases, 8 bases remained unmatched. This chain's CDR3 is CAIPGGQVGELFF. CDR3 nucleotide sequence: TGTGCCATCCCGGGGGGGCAAGTCGGGGAGCTGTTTTTT.

The chain carries TRBV5-4 and TRBJ2-2; D is perhaps TRBD2 (5 bases). The germline gives CDR1 SGHNT, CDR2 YYREEE (reference sequence). The V gene lost 0 bases and the J gene lost 3 bases, with 9 bases spanning the gap. CDR3 size: 15 residues. The CDR3 loop is CASSLGAGYTGELFF. For the CDR3, the DNA is TGTGCCAGCAGCTTGGGTGCGGGCTACACCGGGGAGCTGTTTTTT.

This clone was picked up one time. The gene calls are TRBV5-4 and TRBJ2-3, with 12 bases aligning to TRBD2. The germline V gene has CDR1 SGHNT and CDR2 YYREEE (reference sequence). Trimming removed 0 bases from V and 5 bases from J; junction bases left unmatched: 7. There are 17 residues in the CDR3. The CDR3 DNA follows: TGTGCCAGCAGCTTGGTAATCGAGACTAGCGGGAGAGATACGCAGTATTTT. This translates into CASSLVIETSGRDTQYF. Full variable domain (rest looked up from reference TRBV5-4 and TRBJ2-3): ETGVTQSPTHLIKTRGQQVTLRCSSQSGHNTVSWYQQALGQGPQFIFQYYREEENGRGNFPPRFSGLQFPNYSSELNVNALELDDSALYLCASSLVIETSGRDTQYFGPGTRLTVL.

The CDR3 nucleotides are TGTGCCAGTAGTGGCCAGGGTAGCAATCAGCCCCAGCATTTT. The encoded protein is CASSGQGSNQPQHF. This chain connects TRBV19 to TRBJ1-5; perhaps TRBD1 as D (5 bases). This CDR3 has 14 amino acids. Looked up from germline, CDR1 is LNHDA and CDR2 is SQIVND (reference sequence). The ends were cut back, 5 bases at V and 0 bases at J, with 8 bases in the middle.

This clone showed up just a few times. V and J are TRBV11-2 and TRBJ1-2; 7 bases match TRBD1. The CDR3 has 14 amino acids. CDR1 and CDR2 (germline): SGHAT, FQNNGV. V lost 5 bases, J lost 4 bases, and 7 bases stayed unmatched. The CDR3 here is CASSRDRQTYGYTF. The CDR3, as DNA: TGTGCCAGCAGCAGGGACAGACAAACCTATGGCTACACCTTC.

This clone was recorded only once. The chain employs TRBV7-9 and TRBJ2-3; 10 bases fit TRBD2. J gave up 0 bases and V 5 bases, and 5 bases lay outside the gene matches. Germline loops: CDR1 SEHNR, CDR2 FQNEAQ (reference sequence). The CDR3 consists of 16 residues. This CDR3 reads CASSTTSGASTDTQYF. The CDR3 DNA reads as TGTGCCAGCAGCACCACTAGCGGGGCTAGCACAGATACGCAGTATTTT.

Here the CDR3 reads CSVEERSGAEAFF. CDR3 in DNA: TGCAGCGTTGAAGAACGGTCCGGGGCTGAAGCTTTCTTT. The V call is TRBV29-1, the J call TRBJ1-1; no reliable D call. The CDR3 has 13 amino acids. Per the germline V gene, CDR1 is SQVTM and CDR2 is ANQGSEA. Trimming shortened V by 0 bases and J by 6 bases, and 11 bases separated the two germline ends.

The genes are TRBV4-1 and TRBJ1-2, with 7 bases identical to TRBD1. The CDR3 length is 17 residues. J was trimmed by 0 bases and V by 0 bases; bases with no gene match: 7. CDR1 is MGHRA, CDR2 YSYEKL, per germline. The CDR3 region has the DNA TGCGCCAGCAGCCAAGATGGGGGGACAGCTTCTAACTATGGCTACACCTTC. It translates to CASSQDGGTASNYGYTF.

This chain connects TRBV5-4 to TRBJ2-4, with 8 bases lining up with TRBD2. The CDR3 covers 15 residues. CDR1 SGHNT and CDR2 YYREEE come from the germline V gene (reference sequence). With V trimmed by 2 bases and J by 5 bases, 6 bases remained unmatched. The CDR3 spells CASSFGGRRENIQYF. The CDR3 DNA sequence: TGTGCCAGCAGCTTTGGCGGGAGGCGAGAAAACATTCAGTACTTC.